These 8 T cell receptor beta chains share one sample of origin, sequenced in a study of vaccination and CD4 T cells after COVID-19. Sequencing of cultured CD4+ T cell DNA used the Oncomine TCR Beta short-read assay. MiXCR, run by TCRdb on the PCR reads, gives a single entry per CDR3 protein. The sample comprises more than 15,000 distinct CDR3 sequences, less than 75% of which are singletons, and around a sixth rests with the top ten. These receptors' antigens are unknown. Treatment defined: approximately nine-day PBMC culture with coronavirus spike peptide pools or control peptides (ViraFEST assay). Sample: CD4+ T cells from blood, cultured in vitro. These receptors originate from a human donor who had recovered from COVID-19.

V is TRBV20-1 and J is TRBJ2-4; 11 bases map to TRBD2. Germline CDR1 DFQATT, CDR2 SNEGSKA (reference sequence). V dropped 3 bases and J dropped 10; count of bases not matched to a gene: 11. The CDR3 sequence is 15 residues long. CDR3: CSASPAGLAGTIQYF. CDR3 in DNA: TGCAGTGCTAGCCCCGCCGGACTAGCGGGCACAATTCAGTACTTC.

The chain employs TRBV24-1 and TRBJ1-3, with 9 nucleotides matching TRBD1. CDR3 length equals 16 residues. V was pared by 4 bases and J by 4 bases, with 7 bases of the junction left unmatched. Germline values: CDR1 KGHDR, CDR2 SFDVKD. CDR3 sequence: CATSESGTGRGNTIYF. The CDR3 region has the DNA TGTGCCACCAGTGAGTCCGGGACAGGGAGAGGAAACACCATATATTTT.

DNA for the CDR3: TGTGCCAGCAGTTATGCTAGCGGGAGGACGGCCGCAAATTACGAGCAGTACTTC. Its protein product is CASSYASGRTAANYEQYF. The V call is TRBV6-2 or TRBV6-3, the J call TRBJ2-7; 11 bases match TRBD2. Germline V lookup: CDR1 MNHEY, CDR2 SVGEGT. The CDR3 length is 18 residues. The ends lost 3 bases at V and 4 bases at J; junction bases unmatched: 14.

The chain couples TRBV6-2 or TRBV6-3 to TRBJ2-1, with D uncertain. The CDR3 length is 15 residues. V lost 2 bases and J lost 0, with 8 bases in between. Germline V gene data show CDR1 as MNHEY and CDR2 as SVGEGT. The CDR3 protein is CASSYRSVSYNEQFF. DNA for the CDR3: TGTGCCAGCAGTTACCGGTCCGTCTCCTACAATGAGCAGTTCTTC.

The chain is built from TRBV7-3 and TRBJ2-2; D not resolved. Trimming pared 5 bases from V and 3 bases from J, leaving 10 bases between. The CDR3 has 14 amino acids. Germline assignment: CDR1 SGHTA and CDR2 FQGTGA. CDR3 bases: TGTGCCAGCAGCCCCTTCTCCGACACCGGGGAGCTGTTTTTT. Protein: CASSPFSDTGELFF.

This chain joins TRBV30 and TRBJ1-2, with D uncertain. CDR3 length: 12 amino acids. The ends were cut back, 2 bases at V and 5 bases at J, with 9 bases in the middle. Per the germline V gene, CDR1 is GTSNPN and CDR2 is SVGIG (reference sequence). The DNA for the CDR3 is TGTGCCTGGAGTTTAGGCGTTTATGGCTACACCTTC. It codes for CAWSLGVYGYTF.

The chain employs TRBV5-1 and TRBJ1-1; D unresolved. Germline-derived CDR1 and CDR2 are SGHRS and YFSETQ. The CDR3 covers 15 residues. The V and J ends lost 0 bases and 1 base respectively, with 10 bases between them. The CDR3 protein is CASSLEGKRNTEAFF. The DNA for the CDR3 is TGCGCCAGCAGCTTGGAGGGCAAAAGGAACACTGAAGCTTTCTTT.

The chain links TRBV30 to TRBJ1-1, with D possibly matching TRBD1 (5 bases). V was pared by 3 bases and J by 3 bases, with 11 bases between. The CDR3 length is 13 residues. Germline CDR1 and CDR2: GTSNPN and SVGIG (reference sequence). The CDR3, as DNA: TGTGCCTGGAGGGACACCGGGGACACTGAAGCTTTCTTT. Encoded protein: CAWRDTGDTEAFF.